This T cell receptor beta chain was captured in a study of T cells in Graves' hyperthyroidism and ophthalmopathy. As for the study in general: Peripheral blood was taken when the disease was first diagnosed, before any treatment began.

Trimming took 8 bases from V and 6 from J; bases not matched to a gene: 4. Looked up from germline, CDR1 is LNHDA and CDR2 is SQIVND (reference sequence). The CDR3 has 11 amino acids. Amplified TCR beta CDR3 regions came from RNA transcripts. The primer set for the first-round RT-PCR of the TCR CDR3 was HTBI. MiXCR was run by TCRdb on the multiplex PCR reads, yielding one entry per CDR3 protein. The sample lists 300,000 to 450,000 distinct CDR3 sequences, 15% to 20% seen once, with 30% to 35% in the top ten. Study-level results: Ophthalmopathy cases were set apart from stable hyperthyroidism by a 13 V-J model. Among clonotypes expanded in thyroid above 0.001, most were also found in blood.

About this clonotype itself: The antigen is undetermined.

The study left out patients who had uncontrolled infection, other autoimmune disease, pregnancy or lactation. This clonotype was sampled from a woman in her thirties with Graves' hyperthyroidism that later progressed to Graves' ophthalmopathy. The chain carries TRBV19 and TRBJ2-7, with 7 bases that match TRBD1. The material sequenced was blood. The CDR3: CASEQGREQYF. In DNA form, the CDR3 reads TGTGCCAGTGAACAGGGGCGCGAGCAGTACTTC.